Below, 19 T cell receptor beta chains from the same sample are listed, as sequenced in a study of tumor-infiltrating lymphocytes in glioblastoma multiforme. TCR beta libraries were built from RNA through three nested multiplex PCR rounds using modified ARM-PCR. TCRdb ran MiXCR on the multiplex PCR reads and lists one entry per CDR3 protein. Of about 10,000 distinct CDR3 sequences in the sample, 66% are singletons; the top ten hold 25% to 30%. Sequenced input: brain tumor tissue. Receptor source: a male donor with glioblastoma.

This clonotype was observed a few times. The chain couples TRBV18 to TRBJ2-5; weak D call: TRBD2 (6 bases). Trimming pared 3 bases from V and 3 bases from J, leaving 11 bases between. CDR1 is KGHSH, CDR2 LQKENI, per germline. This CDR3 contains 14 residues. CDR3 residues: CASSPRRAEETQYF. The CDR3 DNA reads as TGTGCCAGCTCACCTCGGAGGGCGGAAGAGACCCAGTACTTC.

The V call is TRBV5-6, the J call TRBJ1-1, with D uncertain. Germline V gene sequence: CDR1 SGHDT, CDR2 YYEEEE. Trimming took 0 bases from V and 13 from J, leaving 16 bases between them. The CDR3 has 13 amino acids. The CDR3 bases are TGTGCCAGCAGCTTGGCCGTCATGTCGCGTGGTTTCTTT. It is translated as CASSLAVMSRGFF. Filled out from reference TRBV5-6 and TRBJ1-1, the complete variable domain reads DAGVTQSPTHLIKTRGQQVTLRCSPKSGHDTVSWYQQALGQGPQFIFQYYEEEERQRGNFPDRFSGHQFPNYSSELNVNALLLGDSALYLCASSLAVMSRGFFGQGTRLTVV.

Sample share makes this clonotype large. V and J are TRBV11-3 and TRBJ2-1; D uncertain. Germline V gene data show CDR1 as SGHNT and CDR2 as YENEEA. Deletions cut 3 bases from V and 8 bases from J, with 11 bases between. The CDR3 spans 13 residues. The CDR3 region has the DNA TGTGCCAGCAGCTTCACAAACGGAGATGAGCAGTTCTTC. This translates into CASSFTNGDEQFF.

The chain is built from TRBV4-1 and TRBJ2-7, with 7 bases that match TRBD1. With V trimmed by 1 base and J by 3 bases, 3 bases remained unmatched. The CDR3 extends over 14 amino acids. Germline assignment: CDR1 MGHRA and CDR2 YSYEKL. The CDR3 DNA follows: TGCGCCAGCAGCCAAGCGACAGGGATCTACGAGCAGTACTTC. Protein sequence: CASSQATGIYEQYF.

Remarks on this clonotype: In this CDR3 the conserved last residue, phenylalanine or tryptophan, is missing, so a read error is likely. The rearrangement joins TRBV5-1 to TRBJ2-1, with 9 positions matching TRBD2. The V gene end was trimmed by 4 bases and the J gene end by 2 bases; junction bases not matched to a gene: 7. This CDR3 has 16 amino acids. CDR1 is SGHRS, CDR2 YFSETQ, per germline. As DNA, the CDR3 is TGCGCCAGCAGCCCCTCACTAGCGGGTGCCTACAATGAGCAGTTCCTC. Residues: CASSPSLAGAYNEQFL.

Worth noting for this clonotype: Germline and junction disagree at one end, which may indicate a read error. The chain combines TRBV11-2 with TRBJ2-1; D gene uncertain. The CDR3 sequence is 13 residues long. Germline loops: CDR1 SGHAT, CDR2 FQNNGV. CDR3 in DNA: TGTGCCAGCAGCTCAGGTATTGGGAATGAGCAGACCTTC. Amino acids: CASSSGIGNEQTF. The whole variable domain, remainder taken from reference TRBV11-2 and TRBJ2-1, is EAGVAQSPRYKIIEKRQSVAFWCNPISGHATLYWYQQILGQGPKLLIQFQNNGVVDDSQLPKDRFSAERLKGVDSTLKIQPAKLEDSAVYLCASSSGIGNEQTFGPGTRLTVL.

As to this clonotype: The junction does not match germline at one end; this may be a read error. The CDR3 DNA is TGCAGTGCTAGCCGAACCGGGGGGGGATACCCTGAAGCTTCCTTT. It translates to CSASRTGGGYPEASF. The chain is built from TRBV20-1 and TRBJ1-1; tentatively, D is TRBD1 (5 bases). Germline assignment: CDR1 DFQATT and CDR2 SNEGSKA (reference sequence). CDR3 length: 15 amino acids.

As for this clonotype: At one of its ends the junction is not consistent with the germline gene, which may arise from a read error. The rearrangement uses TRBV6-4 and TRBJ2-3; possibly TRBD2 for D (7 bases). This CDR3 is built from 15 residues. The germline gives CDR1 MRHNA, CDR2 SNTAGT. DNA of the CDR3: TGTGTCAGCAGTGCTTCCCGGGGGGCCATAGATACGCAGTATTTT. Amino acid sequence: CVSSASRGAIDTQYF.

The J gene is TRBJ2-1, the V gene TRBV11-2, with TRBD1 identical over 8 bases. Judging by the DNA end, TRBJ2-7 fits better; the J call may be wrong. The CDR3 contains 15 residues. CDR1 and CDR2 (germline): SGHAT, FQNNGV. In DNA, the CDR3 is TGTGCCAGCAGCTTAGAGTCAGGGGGCGCCTACGAGCAGTACTTC. This encodes CASSLESGGAYEQYF.

The chain is built from TRBV20-1 and TRBJ2-4, with TRBD1 identical over 10 bases. The CDR3 spans 19 residues. V lost 3 bases to trimming and J lost 0 bases; unmatched junction nucleotides: 14. Germline V lookup: CDR1 DFQATT, CDR2 SNEGSKA (reference sequence). The CDR3 loop is CSARDSDRGIRKAKNIQYF. Here the CDR3 DNA reads TGCAGTGCTAGGGACTCGGACAGGGGGATTCGAAAAGCCAAAAACATTCAGTACTTC.

This clonotype was observed once. The germline gene is not matched at one end of the junction; a read error may be the cause. The V and J genes are TRBV4-1 and TRBJ1-1; D is uncertain. The CDR3 extends over 13 amino acids. CDR1 MGHRA and CDR2 YSYEKL come from the germline V gene. The CDR3 protein is CVSSQEISTETFF. CDR3 bases: TGCGTCAGCAGCCAAGAGATTTCGACTGAAACTTTTTTT.

This clonotype has ten or more counts. The J gene is TRBJ1-1, the V gene TRBV28; 12 bases fit TRBD1. V lost 2 bases and J lost 10; bases outside the gene matches: 11. There are 16 residues in the CDR3. Germline V gene data show CDR1 as MDHEN and CDR2 as SYDVKM. The CDR3 region is CASSLAGTGGFDGAFF. The CDR3, as DNA: TGTGCCAGCAGTTTAGCCGGGACAGGGGGCTTTGATGGAGCTTTCTTT.

The table lists this clonotype with a few counts. The chain links TRBV6-1 to TRBJ2-2; 7 nucleotides agree with TRBD1. The CDR3 length is 14 residues. With V trimmed by 2 bases and J by 3 bases, 0 bases remained unmatched. The germline V gene encodes CDR1 MNHNS and CDR2 SASEGT. The CDR3 DNA reads as TGTGCCAGCAGTGAACAGGGGGACACCGGGGAGCTGTTTTTT. Protein: CASSEQGDTGELFF.

Of note for this clonotype: This CDR3 fails to terminate in the conserved phenylalanine or tryptophan, so it likely reflects a read error. The genes are TRBV11-2 and TRBJ2-2, with D tentatively TRBD2 (5 bases). The CDR3 loop spans 15 amino acids. V was pared by 4 bases and J by 7 bases, with 16 bases between. Germline-derived CDR1 and CDR2 are SGHAT and FQNNGV. CDR3 amino acids: CASSSIARVGGELFY. The CDR3 bases are TGTGCCAGCAGCTCGATAGCGAGAGTGGGCGGGGAGCTGTTTTAT.

This clonotype was seen more than once but under ten times. The gene calls are TRBV20-1 and TRBJ1-3; a possible D gene is TRBD1 (6 bases). V lost 1 base and J 0 bases, leaving 10 bases between the germline ends. This CDR3 is built from 15 residues. The germline gives CDR1 DFQATT, CDR2 SNEGSKA (reference sequence). The DNA of the CDR3 is TGCAGTGCTAGAGTTACAGGGCTCTCTGGAAACACCATATATTTT. This codes for CSARVTGLSGNTIYF.

As for this clonotype: This CDR3 is missing its conserved last phenylalanine or tryptophan, likely due to a read error. V and J are TRBV6-6 and TRBJ2-1; 7 bases align to TRBD2. CDR1 MNHNY and CDR2 SVGAGI come from the germline V gene (reference sequence). V trimming: 5 bases; J trimming: 6 bases; junction bases outside the gene matches: 13. The CDR3 runs 16 residues. In nucleotides, the CDR3 is TGTGCCAGCAGTACGAACCCGAGACTAGCCTCCAATGAGCAGTTCTCC. As protein: CASSTNPRLASNEQFS.

For this clonotype: As the CDR3 is not closed by the conserved phenylalanine or tryptophan, this likely results from a read error. The limits of the CDR3 on the DNA are not certain, so only TCRdb's listed CDR3 is given. The chain has TRBV11-2 and TRBJ2-1; the table's D call, TRBD2, has no DNA check behind it. Counting both end residues, the CDR3 totals 17 amino acids. Germline loops: CDR1 SGHAT, CDR2 FQNNGV. The CDR3 sequence: CASTLVPASGTYNEQLI.

The J gene is TRBJ1-1, the V gene TRBV6-1, with D possibly being TRBD1 (5 bases). The CDR3 has 15 amino acids. CDR1 is MNHNS and CDR2 is SASEGT in the germline V gene. V gave up 1 base and J gave up 0 bases, with 9 bases separating them. The CDR3 here is CASSEGWTLNTEAFF. The CDR3, as DNA: TGTGCCAGCAGTGAAGGTTGGACACTGAACACTGAAGCTTTCTTT.

Comment on this clonotype: This may be a read error, as it is one base from a much larger clone. The rearrangement links TRBV7-9 to TRBJ1-2; 7 bases are a match to TRBD1. The length of the CDR3 is 15 residues. Germline V lookup: CDR1 SEHNR, CDR2 FQNEAQ (reference sequence). CDR3 in DNA: TGTGCCAGGAGCTCAGAGCACAGGGGTGGAAACGGCTACACCTTC. It is translated as CARSSEHRGGNGYTF. The whole variable domain, remainder taken from reference TRBV7-9 and TRBJ1-2, is DTGVSQNPRHKITKRGQNVTFRCDPISEHNRLYWYRQTLGQGPEFLTYFQNEAQLEKSRLLSDRFSAERPKGSFSTLEIQRTEQGDSAMYLCARSSEHRGGNGYTFGSGTRLTVV.